Here is one T cell receptor (beta chain) with its context. The sample is drawn from a study of cytomegalovirus exposure and HLA in healthy donors. Data came from immunoSEQ multiplex PCR; TCRdb stores just in-frame clones and leaves some out. Of about 130,000 clones detected, roughly 87% appear once; the ten largest clones hold approximately 1.1%. This CDR3 comprises 16 residues. Germline-derived CDR1 and CDR2 are MDHEN and SYDVKM. The V end was cut by 2 bases, the J end by 0 bases, with 11 bases between. What was sequenced was PBMCs. This rearrangement joins TRBV28 to TRBJ2-4, with D perhaps TRBD1 (5 bases). The TCR was taken from a woman under 30 in good health and CMV-seronegative. CDR3 bases: TGTGCCAGCAGTTTACGCCTGGACATAGCCAAAAACATTCAGTACTTC. It specifies CASSLRLDIAKNIQYF.